This is a list of T cell receptor beta chains from one sample in a study of cytotoxic CD8 clonotypes in ibrutinib-treated CLL. Assay used: immunoSEQ multiplex PCR; TCRdb lists only in-frame clones, some missing. The sample has over 95,000 clones, approximately 56% seen once; the top ten hold 30% to 45%. The sequencing used PBMCs, collected after 24 months of ibrutinib treatment. The receptors stem from a human donor with chronic lymphocytic leukemia. Each CDR3 is given with its conserved first and last residue.

>TRBJ2-7|TRBV29-1
CSVWQGYEQYF
>TRBJ1-1|TRBV6-6
CASSSGLRVKDTEAFF
>TRBJ1-2|TRBV28
CASRTQGRTNYGYTF
>TRBJ1-1|TRBV30
CAWKGQVHTEAFF
>TRBJ1-5|TRBV6-6
CASSRDRDQPQHF
>TRBJ2-2|TRBV6-5
CASTAVRKNTGELFF
>TRBJ1-1|TRBV30
CAFEGGNTEAFF
>TRBJ2-7|TRBV11-3
CASSSGLGVGNEQYF
>TRBJ1-6|TRBV5-1
CASSPTTGSSYNSPLHF
>TRBJ1-3|TRBV13
CASSAKTVSGNTIYF
>TRBJ2-1|TRBV5-1
CASSLVPSGGNNEQFF
>TRBJ1-1|TRBV29-1
CSVAQGKGTEAFF
>TRBJ2-2|TRBV4-2
CASSQARQGNTGELFF
>TRBJ2-7|TRBV1
CTSSQVPQVTYEQYF
>TRBJ1-6|TRBV19
CASSTVNNSPLHF
>TRBJ2-7|TRBV5-6
CASSLARGLGYEQYF
>TRBJ1-3|TRBV30
CAWSVRGNTIYF
>TRBJ2-7|TRBV7-9
CASTERSIYEQYF
>TRBJ2-7|TRBV15
CATSTRDRDLHEQYF
>TRBJ1-2|TRBV6-6
CASSYPRKQGDYGYTF
>TRBJ2-7|TRBV6-1
CASRQGNSAYEQYF
>TRBJ1-1|TRBV5-6
CASSLVARGTEAFF
>TRBJ1-2|TRBV18
CASSPTDNYGYTF
>TRBJ2-1|TRBV6-5
CASITDNEQFF
>TRBJ2-2|TRBV29-1
CSAGDRGTGELFF
>TRBJ2-1|TRBV18
CASSPGAEQFF
>TRBJ2-3|TRBV5-1
CASSLELRGSTDTQYF
>TRBJ2-7|TRBV6-5
CASSHQAGGFYEQYF
>TRBJ2-7|TRBV4-3
CASRVGLETNEQYF
>TRBJ1-1|TRBV6-6
CASRRHLNTEAFF
>TRBJ2-3|TRBV5-1
CASSLEGPADTQYF
>TRBJ1-6|TRBV9
CASSRGQGAGNSPLHF
>TRBJ2-2|TRBV5-1
CASSSGQRTGELFF
>TRBJ2-7|TRBV6-5
CAAGTGQVYEQYF
>TRBJ2-1|TRBV30
CAWSPGGQKTYNEQFF
>TRBJ1-1|TRBV5-6
CASSLVQSVPEAFF
>TRBJ2-1|TRBV5-1
CASSLTGGVEDEQFF
>TRBJ2-5|TRBV5-4
CASSSRGRRETQYF
>TRBJ2-1|TRBV6-5
CASSSLIMGDEQFF
>TRBJ1-3|TRBV30
CAWRFRSGNTIYF
>TRBJ1-3|TRBV6-5
CASRTAGNTIYF
>TRBJ2-1|TRBV9
CASSLRGAYNEQFF
>TRBJ2-7|TRBV7-9
CASSDSLGEQYF
>TRBJ1-2|TRBV14
CASSRTGQGYTF
>TRBJ2-1|TRBV5-1
CATAKESGVPTAGTEKTNEQFF
>TRBJ2-5|TRBV29-1
CSVTSPSGGYQETQYF
>TRBJ2-6|TRBV29-1
CSVDLNSEVSGANVLTF
>TRBJ1-1|TRBV5-1
CASSLLGQGWSNTEAFF
>TRBJ2-3|TRBV5-1
CASSLGMAGGVDTQYF
>TRBJ2-7|TRBV6-4
CASARFWAREVEQYF